The TCR beta chain under discussion was sequenced for a study of T cells in Graves' hyperthyroidism and ophthalmopathy. This CDR3 is 12 amino acids long. The germline V gene has CDR1 LNHDA and CDR2 SQIVND (reference sequence). V dropped 9 bases and J dropped 10 bases, with 16 bases sitting between them. Using RNA transcripts as the source, TCR beta CDR3 regions were amplified. First-round RT-PCR of the TCR CDR3 relied on the HTBI primer set. TCRdb used MiXCR to reprocess the multiplex PCR reads, holding one entry per CDR3 protein. Of about 640,000 distinct CDR3 sequences listed, around 20% are singletons. In this sample, this clonotype turned up a few times.

Sequenced input: blood. J is TRBJ1-5 and V is TRBV19; D call uncertain. This TCR derives from a man aged 30 to 45 with Graves' ophthalmopathy. This chain's CDR3 is CASSEGGSPQHF. The CDR3 DNA sequence: TGTGCCAGCTCCGAGGGTGGGTCACCCCAGCATTTT.